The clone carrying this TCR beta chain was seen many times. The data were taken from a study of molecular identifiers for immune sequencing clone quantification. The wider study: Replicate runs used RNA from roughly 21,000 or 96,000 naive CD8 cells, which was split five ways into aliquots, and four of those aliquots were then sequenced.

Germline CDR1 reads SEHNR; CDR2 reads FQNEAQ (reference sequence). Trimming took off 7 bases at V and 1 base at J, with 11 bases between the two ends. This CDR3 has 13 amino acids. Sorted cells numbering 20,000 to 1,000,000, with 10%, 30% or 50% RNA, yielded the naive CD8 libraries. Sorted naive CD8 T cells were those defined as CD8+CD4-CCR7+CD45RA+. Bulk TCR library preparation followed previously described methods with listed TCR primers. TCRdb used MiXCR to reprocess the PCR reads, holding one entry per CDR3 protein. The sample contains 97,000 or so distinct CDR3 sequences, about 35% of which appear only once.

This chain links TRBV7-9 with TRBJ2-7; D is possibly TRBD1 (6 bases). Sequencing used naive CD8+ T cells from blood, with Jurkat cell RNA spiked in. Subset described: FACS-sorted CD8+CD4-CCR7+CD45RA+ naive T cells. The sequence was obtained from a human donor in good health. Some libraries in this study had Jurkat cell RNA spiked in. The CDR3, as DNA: TGTGCCAGCACAGGACAGAGATCCTACGAGCAGTACTTC. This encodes CASTGQRSYEQYF. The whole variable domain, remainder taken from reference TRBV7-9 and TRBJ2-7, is DTGVSQNPRHKITKRGQNVTFRCDPISEHNRLYWYRQTLGQGPEFLTYFQNEAQLEKSRLLSDRFSAERPKGSFSTLEIQRTEQGDSAMYLCASTGQRSYEQYFGPGTRLTVT.